This record concerns one TCR beta chain sequence. It lacks a known antigen. No per-base quality is available; no much larger clone lies one base away. The sample's time point, from its label and the paper: baseline before first vaccination. Vaccinee samples were obtained from the UK trials COV001 and COV002, which included a single-blind randomized controlled phase 2/3 trial of AZD1222 (ChAdOx1 nCoV-19) in healthy adults. Trial participant PBMC samples were collected at day 0 and day 28 after the second dose for TCRbeta chain sequencing. The data derive from a study of T cell responses to AZD1222 COVID-19 vaccine (dated by TCRdb to about 2021). For the wider study: AZD1222 recipients whose second dose came at about 4 weeks and those whose second dose came at about 12 weeks were combined into one group, since spike-specific TCR depth and breadth did not differ between the two schedules. TCR sequencing covered over 230 trial participants: about 210 given two doses of AZD1222 and approximately 26 given two doses of MenACWY control vaccine. Trial participants were enrolled by age into subgroups of 18-55, 56-69 and 70-plus years, and approximately 150, 30 and 60 TCR-sequenced participants, respectively, were included in these subgroups.

Results and caveats for the whole study, not just this receptor: The whole spike protein was spanned by vaccine-associated CD4 TCRs, and dominant responses were seen in regions 160-218 and 743-854. The 56-69-year group was small, and its depth increase did not reach significance, likely because of low power. After two AZD1222 doses, spike-specific TCR breadth and depth were significantly higher than at day 0 and than in MenACWY recipients. Only five to seven AZD1222 recipients were SARS-CoV-2 seropositive at baseline, limiting conclusions about previously exposed vaccinees. Nearly half of unique spike-specific TCRs reportedly recognized epitopes outside regions mutated in the B.1.351 and B.1.1.7 variants. Because no samples from the day 14 peak response were available, repertoires could be characterized only after the peak T cell response. Participants were mostly white British and included more females than males, and it was suggested by the authors that clonal diversity may have been underestimated.

The germline V gene gives CDR1 as KGHSH and CDR2 as LQKENI. The cysteine opens and the phenylalanine closes a CDR3 of 15 amino acids. This entry keeps only the CDR3 DNA: 45 bases, framed from base 1. Trimming leaves V shorter by 3 bases and J shorter by 2 bases, with the junction holding 4 bases beyond the gene matches. The CDR3 regions of human TCRbeta chains were analyzed by immunosequencing. As for the original processing: Repertoire TCRs were matched against a reference library of SARS-CoV-2-specific TCRs generated with the MIRA antigen-specificity platform. Breadth meant the fraction of unique TCRs that were SARS-CoV-2-associated, whereas depth meant the fraction of total T cells that were SARS-CoV-2-associated. Using the MIRA data, each spike-specific TCR was mapped to the spike region that the TCR reacts to and placed in a CD4 or CD8 class. Log10-transformed breadth and depth values were compared by one-way ANOVA with Sidak's multiple comparisons tests. What TCRdb holds here is the immuneACCESS table cut down to in-frame rearrangements. Part of the clones is not present; checked against another copy, under half of the missing clones reflect an unresolved V gene, and the others are unexplained. That table is the source of V, J and clone size, and D and trimming were worked out from the DNA. The sample records some 140,000 clones, about 92% of which are singletons. The ten largest clonotypes hold 3% to 3.5% of the sample.

Here the chain combines TRBV18 and TRBJ2-7, and 10 bases in between align with TRBD1. The source of this sequence is an adult in good health. The specimen was peripheral blood, collected on day 0 of AZD1222 vaccination. In nucleotide form, the sequence is TGTGCCAGCTCACCCACCGGGACAGGGGCCTACGAGCAGTACTTC. This translates into CASSPTGTGAYEQYF.